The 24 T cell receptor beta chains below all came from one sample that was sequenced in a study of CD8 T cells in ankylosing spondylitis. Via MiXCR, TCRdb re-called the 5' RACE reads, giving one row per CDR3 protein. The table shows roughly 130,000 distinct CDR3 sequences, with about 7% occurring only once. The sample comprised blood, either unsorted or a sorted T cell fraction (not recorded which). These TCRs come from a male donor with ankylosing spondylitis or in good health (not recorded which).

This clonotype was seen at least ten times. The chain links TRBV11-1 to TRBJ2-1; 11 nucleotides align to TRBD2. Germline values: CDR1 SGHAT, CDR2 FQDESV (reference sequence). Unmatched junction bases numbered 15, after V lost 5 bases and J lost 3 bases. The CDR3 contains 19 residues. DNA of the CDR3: TGTGCCAGCAGCCACACTAGCGGGGGCCTGACAACCTACTACAATGAGCAGTTCTTC. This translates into CASSHTSGGLTTYYNEQFF. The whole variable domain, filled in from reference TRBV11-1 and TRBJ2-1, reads EAEVAQSPRYKITEKSQAVAFWCDPISGHATLYWYRQILGQGPELLVQFQDESVVDDSQLPKDRFSAERLKGVDSTLKIQPAELGDSAMYLCASSHTSGGLTTYYNEQFFGPGTRLTVL.

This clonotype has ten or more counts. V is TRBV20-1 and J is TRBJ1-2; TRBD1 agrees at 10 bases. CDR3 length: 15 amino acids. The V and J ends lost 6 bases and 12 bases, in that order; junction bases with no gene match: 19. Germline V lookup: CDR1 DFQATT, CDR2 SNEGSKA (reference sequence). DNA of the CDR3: TGCAGTGCCCTGAGCCATCCCGGGACAGGGGACAAGAACACCTTC. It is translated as CSALSHPGTGDKNTF.

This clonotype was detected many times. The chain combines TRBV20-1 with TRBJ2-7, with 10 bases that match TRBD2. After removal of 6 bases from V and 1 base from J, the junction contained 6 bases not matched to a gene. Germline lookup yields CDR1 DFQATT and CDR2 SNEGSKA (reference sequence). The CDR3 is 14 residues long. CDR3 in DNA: TGCAGTGCATCCGGGACTAGCGTATCCTACGAGCAGTACTTC. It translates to CSASGTSVSYEQYF.

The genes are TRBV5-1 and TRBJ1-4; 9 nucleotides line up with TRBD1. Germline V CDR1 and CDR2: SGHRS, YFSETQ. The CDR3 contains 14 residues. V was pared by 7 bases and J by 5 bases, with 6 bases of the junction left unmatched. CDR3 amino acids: CASRETGGNEKLFF. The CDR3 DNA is TGCGCCAGCCGGGAAACAGGGGGCAATGAAAAACTGTTTTTT.

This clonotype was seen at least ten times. This CDR3 reads CSARDHGLGINEQYF. The CDR3 nucleotides are TGCAGTGCTAGAGATCATGGACTAGGTATCAACGAGCAGTACTTC. V and J are TRBV20-1 and TRBJ2-7, with TRBD2 matching 7 bases. J was trimmed by 5 bases and V by 0 bases; bases with no gene match: 10. In germline, CDR1 is DFQATT, CDR2 SNEGSKA (reference sequence). This CDR3 is built from 15 residues.

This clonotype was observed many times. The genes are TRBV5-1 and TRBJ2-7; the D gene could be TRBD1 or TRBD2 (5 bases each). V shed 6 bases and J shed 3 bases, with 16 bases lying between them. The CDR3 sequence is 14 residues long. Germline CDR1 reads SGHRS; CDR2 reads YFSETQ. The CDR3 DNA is TGCGCCAGCAATGGGGGATTCGGGGACTACGAGCAGTACTTC. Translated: CASNGGFGDYEQYF.

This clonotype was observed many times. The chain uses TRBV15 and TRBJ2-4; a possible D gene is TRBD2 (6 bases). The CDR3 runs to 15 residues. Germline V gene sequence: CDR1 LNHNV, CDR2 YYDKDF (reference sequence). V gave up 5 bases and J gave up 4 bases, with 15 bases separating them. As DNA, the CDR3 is TGTGCCACCAGCGGCGATCTAGCGTCGAAAAACATTCAGTACTTC. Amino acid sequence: CATSGDLASKNIQYF.

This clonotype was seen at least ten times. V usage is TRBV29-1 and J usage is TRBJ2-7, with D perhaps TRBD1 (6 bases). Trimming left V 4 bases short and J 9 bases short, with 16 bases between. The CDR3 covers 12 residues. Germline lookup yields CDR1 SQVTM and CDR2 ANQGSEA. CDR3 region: CSVGPPGHLQYF. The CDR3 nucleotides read TGCAGCGTTGGACCACCGGGACACTTGCAGTACTTC.

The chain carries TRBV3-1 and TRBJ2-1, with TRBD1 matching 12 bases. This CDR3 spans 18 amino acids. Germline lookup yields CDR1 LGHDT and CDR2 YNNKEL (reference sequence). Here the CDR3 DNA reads TGTACCCGCAGCCGAGATTTGTCGGGACAGGGGGCGCGTAATGAGCAGTTCTTC. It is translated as CTRSRDLSGQGARNEQFF.

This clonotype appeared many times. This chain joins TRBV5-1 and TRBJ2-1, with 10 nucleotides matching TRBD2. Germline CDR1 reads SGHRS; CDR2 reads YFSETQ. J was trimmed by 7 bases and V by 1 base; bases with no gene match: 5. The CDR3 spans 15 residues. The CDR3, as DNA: TGCGCCAGCAGCTTGATGCCAGCGGGAGGGAATGAGCAGTTCTTC. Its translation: CASSLMPAGGNEQFF.

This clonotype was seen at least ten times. The CDR3, as DNA: TGTGCCAGCAGCTTAGTTGGAGCGGGGGGCCGAAACACCGGGGAGCTGTTTTTT. Protein product: CASSLVGAGGRNTGELFF. The chain links TRBV11-2 to TRBJ2-2; 9 positions agree with TRBD2. The germline V gene has CDR1 SGHAT and CDR2 FQNNGV. There are 18 residues in the CDR3. The junction had 8 bases not matched to a gene; V was cut back by 1 base and J by 2 bases.

Here the CDR3 reads CAISVSRDTGELFF. The CDR3 region has the DNA TGTGCCATCAGTGTGTCCAGAGACACCGGGGAGCTGTTTTTT. This chain uses TRBV10-3 with TRBJ2-2; D uncertain. With 4 bases removed from V and 3 bases from J, the gap between germline ends came to 9 bases. Germline CDR1 and CDR2: ENHRY and SYGVKD. The CDR3 runs to 14 residues.

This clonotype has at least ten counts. CDR3 amino acids: CSVELAYGYTF. The DNA of the CDR3 is TGCAGCGTTGAACTGGCTTATGGCTACACCTTC. This chain uses TRBV29-1 with TRBJ1-2; D ambiguous. V was trimmed by 2 bases and J by 5 bases, leaving 6 bases between them. CDR3 length equals 11 residues. Germline loops: CDR1 SQVTM, CDR2 ANQGSEA.

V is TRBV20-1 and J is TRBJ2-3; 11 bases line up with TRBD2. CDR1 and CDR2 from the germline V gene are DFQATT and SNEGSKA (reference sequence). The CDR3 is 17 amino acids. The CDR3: CSFLGLAGGGATDTQYF. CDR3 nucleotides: TGCTCCTTTTTGGGTCTAGCGGGAGGCGGGGCCACAGATACGCAGTATTTT.

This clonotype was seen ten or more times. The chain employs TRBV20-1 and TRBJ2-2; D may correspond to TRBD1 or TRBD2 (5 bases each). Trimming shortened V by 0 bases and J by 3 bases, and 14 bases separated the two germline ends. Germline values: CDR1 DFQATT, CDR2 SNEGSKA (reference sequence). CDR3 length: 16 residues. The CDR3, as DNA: TGCAGTGCTAGAGATCCTGAACTAGGGGACACCGGGGAGCTGTTTTTT. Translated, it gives CSARDPELGDTGELFF.

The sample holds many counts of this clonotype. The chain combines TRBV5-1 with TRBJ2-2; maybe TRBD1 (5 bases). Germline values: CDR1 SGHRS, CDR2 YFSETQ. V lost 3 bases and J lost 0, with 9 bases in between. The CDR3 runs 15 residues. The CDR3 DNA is TGCGCCAGCAGCTCACAGGTCTCGAACACCGGGGAGCTGTTTTTT. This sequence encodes CASSSQVSNTGELFF.

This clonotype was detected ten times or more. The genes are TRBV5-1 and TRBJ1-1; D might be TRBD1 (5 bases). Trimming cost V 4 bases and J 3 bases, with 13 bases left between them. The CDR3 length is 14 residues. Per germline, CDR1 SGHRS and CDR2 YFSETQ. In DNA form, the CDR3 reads TGCGCCAGCAGCGTAGGGGACGGTTACACTGAAGCTTTCTTT. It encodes CASSVGDGYTEAFF. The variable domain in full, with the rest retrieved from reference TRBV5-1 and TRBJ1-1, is KAGVTQTPRYLIKTRGQQVTLSCSPISGHRSVSWYQQTPGQGLQFLFEYFSETQRNKGNFPGRFSGRQFSNSRSEMNVSTLELGDSALYLCASSVGDGYTEAFFGQGTRLTVV.

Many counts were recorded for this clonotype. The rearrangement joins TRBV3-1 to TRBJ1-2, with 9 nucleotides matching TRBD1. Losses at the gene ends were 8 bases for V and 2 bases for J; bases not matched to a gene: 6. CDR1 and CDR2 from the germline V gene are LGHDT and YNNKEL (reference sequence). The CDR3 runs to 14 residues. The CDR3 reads CASLGQGRNYGYTF. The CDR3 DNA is TGTGCCAGCCTGGGACAGGGTAGAAACTATGGCTACACCTTC.

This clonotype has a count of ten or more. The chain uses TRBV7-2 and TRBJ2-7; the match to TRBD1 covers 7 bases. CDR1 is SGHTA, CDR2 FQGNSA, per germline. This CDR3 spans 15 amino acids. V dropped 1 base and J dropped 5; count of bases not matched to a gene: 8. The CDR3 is CASSLEGAKSDEQYF. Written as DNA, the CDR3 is TGTGCCAGCAGCTTAGAGGGGGCCAAAAGCGACGAGCAGTACTTC.

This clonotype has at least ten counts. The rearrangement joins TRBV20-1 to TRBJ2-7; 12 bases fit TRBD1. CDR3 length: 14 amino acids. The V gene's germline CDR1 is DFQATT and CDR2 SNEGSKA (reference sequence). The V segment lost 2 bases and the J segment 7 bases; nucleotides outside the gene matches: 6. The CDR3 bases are TGCAGTGCTAGAAGGGGACAGGGGGCAATTGAGCAGTACTTC. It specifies CSARRGQGAIEQYF.

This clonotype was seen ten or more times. The CDR3 region has the DNA TGCAGTGCTAGTGGCCTTGGAATTCAGGGCTACACCTTC. Protein: CSASGLGIQGYTF. The V and J genes are TRBV20-1 and TRBJ1-2; D is undetermined. This CDR3 region has 13 residues. V was cut by 3 bases and J by 8 bases, with 16 bases left in between. Per germline, CDR1 DFQATT and CDR2 SNEGSKA (reference sequence).

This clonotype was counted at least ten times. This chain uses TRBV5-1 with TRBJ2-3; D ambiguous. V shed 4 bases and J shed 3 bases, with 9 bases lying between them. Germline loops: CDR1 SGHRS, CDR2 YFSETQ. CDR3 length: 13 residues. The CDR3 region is CASSQDGTDTQYF. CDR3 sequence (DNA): TGCGCCAGCAGCCAAGACGGGACAGATACGCAGTATTTT.

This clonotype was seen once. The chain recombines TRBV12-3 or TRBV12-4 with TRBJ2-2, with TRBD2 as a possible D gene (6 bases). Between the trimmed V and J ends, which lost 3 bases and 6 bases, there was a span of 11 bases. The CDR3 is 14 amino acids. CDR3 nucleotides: TGTGCCAGCAGTTTCGGGGGTACGGCCGGGGAGCTGTTTTTT. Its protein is CASSFGGTAGELFF.

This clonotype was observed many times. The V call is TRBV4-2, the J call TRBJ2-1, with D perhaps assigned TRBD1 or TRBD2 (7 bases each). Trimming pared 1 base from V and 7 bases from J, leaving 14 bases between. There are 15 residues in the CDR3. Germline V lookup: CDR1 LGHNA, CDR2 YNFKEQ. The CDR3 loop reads CASSQASQGGNEQFF. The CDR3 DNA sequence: TGTGCCAGCAGCCAAGCGAGCCAGGGGGGGAATGAGCAGTTCTTC.